These 27 T cell receptor beta chains share one sample of origin, sequenced in a study of blood T cells in healthy people across ages. Combining a sample-barcoded 5' primer with a J-beta primer mix, a second PCR ran for 7 to 11 cycles. From the 5' RACE reads, TCRdb called clonotypes with MiXCR, one entry per CDR3 protein. Found here are around 750,000 distinct CDR3 sequences, 50% to 65% of them singletons; the top ten hold approximately 40%. Material for sequencing was blood. Receptors were obtained from an older man in good health.

The rearrangement links TRBV6-5 to TRBJ2-5; TRBD1 agrees at 9 bases. CDR3 length: 11 residues. In germline, CDR1 is MNHEY, CDR2 SVGAGI. The ends lost 6 bases at V and 13 bases at J; junction bases unmatched: 6. In nucleotides, the CDR3 is TGTGCCAGCAGCAATACAGGGGGCACGTACTTC. Residues: CASSNTGGTYF.

This clonotype was recorded a few times. The chain couples TRBV2 to TRBJ2-5; D unclear. Trimming cost V 7 bases and J 2 bases, with 14 bases left between them. Germline CDR1 and CDR2: SNHLY and FYNNEI. CDR3 length equals 14 residues. The CDR3, as DNA: TGTGCCAGCAACCCCAGTTGGGGTCAAGAGACCCAGTACTTC. It specifies CASNPSWGQETQYF.

Concerning this clonotype: Germline is not matched at one junction end, which may reflect a read error. Here the CDR3 reads CSVAFSQEIQYF. The CDR3 nucleotides are TGCAGCGTTGCTTTCAGCCAAGAGATCCAGTACTTC. The V and J genes are TRBV29-1 and TRBJ2-5; D unclear. Germline V CDR1 and CDR2: SQVTM, ANQGSEA. CDR3 length equals 12 residues. The whole variable domain, filled in from reference TRBV29-1 and TRBJ2-5, reads SAVISQKPSRDICQRGTSLTIQCQVDSQVTMMFWYRQQPGQSLTLIATANQGSEATYESGFVIDKFPISRPNLTFSTLTVSNMSPEDSSIYLCSVAFSQEIQYFGPGTRLLVL.

This clonotype was counted only a few times. The chain has TRBV2 and TRBJ2-7; D not certain. CDR3 length equals 14 residues. Germline loops: CDR1 SNHLY, CDR2 FYNNEI. Trimming removed 10 bases at V and 0 bases at J, with 16 bases between. The CDR3 spells CATLGGVSSYEQYF. The CDR3 nucleotides read TGTGCCACCCTAGGTGGGGTTAGCTCCTACGAGCAGTACTTC. The full variable domain, with the rest looked up from reference TRBV2 and TRBJ2-7, is EPEVTQTPSHQVTQMGQEVILRCVPISNHLYFYWYRQILGQKVEFLVSFYNNEISEKSEIFDDQFSVERPDGSNFTLKIRSTKLEDSAMYFCATLGGVSSYEQYFGPGTRLTVT.

Only a few counts were recorded for this clonotype. This chain connects TRBV29-1 to TRBJ2-5, with D perhaps matching TRBD1 or TRBD2 (6 bases each). This CDR3 is 12 amino acids long. Germline V gives CDR1 SQVTM, CDR2 ANQGSEA. Trimming stripped 8 bases from V and 11 bases from J, with 21 bases between. The CDR3 region has the DNA TGCAGCATTGGGGGGCCCCCTGAGGAGCAGTACTTC. Residues: CSIGGPPEEQYF.

The V call is TRBV5-1, the J call TRBJ2-1; 11 bases map to TRBD2. This CDR3 has 15 amino acids. The V gene end was trimmed by 3 bases and the J gene end by 5 bases; junction bases not matched to a gene: 4. Germline lookup yields CDR1 SGHRS and CDR2 YFSETQ. The CDR3 reads CASSWGLAENNEQFF. The DNA for the CDR3 is TGCGCCAGCAGCTGGGGACTAGCGGAGAACAATGAGCAGTTCTTC.

This clonotype turned up a few times. The chain employs TRBV5-1 and TRBJ2-3; D gene unclear. Germline V CDR1 and CDR2: SGHRS, YFSETQ. V was pared by 0 bases and J by 2 bases, with 16 bases between. The CDR3 covers 17 residues. As DNA, the CDR3 is TGCGCCAGCAGCTTGGGTGGCAATCAGCCATACACAGATACGCAGTATTTT. Translation gives CASSLGGNQPYTDTQYF.

This clonotype has more than one count but fewer than ten. The chain carries TRBV28 and TRBJ2-5, with TRBD1 matching 7 bases. With 5 bases clipped from V and 5 bases from J, the junction kept 11 bases outside the gene matches. Germline CDR1 is MDHEN and CDR2 is SYDVKM. This CDR3 has 15 amino acids. This CDR3 reads CASSRLGQVRETQYF. For the CDR3, the DNA is TGTGCCAGCAGTCGACTCGGACAGGTTCGGGAGACCCAGTACTTC.

This rearrangement joins TRBV12-3 or TRBV12-4 to TRBJ2-7, with 7 bases lining up with TRBD1. J was trimmed by 2 bases and V by 4 bases; bases with no gene match: 11. The CDR3 is 16 amino acids. CDR3 region: CASSSSRQGRTYEQYF. The CDR3 DNA reads TGTGCCAGCAGTTCGTCGAGACAGGGCCGGACCTACGAGCAGTACTTC.

This clonotype was detected only a few times. The J gene is TRBJ2-3, the V gene TRBV20-1; 10 bases fit TRBD2. Trimming removed 1 base from V and 9 bases from J; junction bases left unmatched: 7. The CDR3 has 14 residues. CDR1 is DFQATT, CDR2 SNEGSKA, per germline (reference sequence). The CDR3 spells CSARGGSGRETQYF. CDR3 coding DNA: TGCAGTGCTAGAGGTGGCAGCGGGAGGGAAACGCAGTATTTT.

Remarks on this clonotype: A read error is possible here, since a much larger clone lies one base away. The genes are TRBV9 and TRBJ2-1, with D possibly matching TRBD2 (5 bases). CDR3 size: 11 residues. Trimming pared 3 bases from V and 7 bases from J, leaving 5 bases between. CDR1 is SGDLS and CDR2 is YYNGEE in the germline V gene. The CDR3 bases are TGTGCCAGCAGCGCGGGGAATGAGCAGTTCTTC. It yields the protein CASSAGNEQFF.

This clonotype has only one observation. This rearrangement joins TRBV5-1 to TRBJ2-5, with 7 bases identical to TRBD2. CDR3 length: 14 amino acids. Germline V gene lookup returns CDR1 SGHRS and CDR2 YFSETQ. The junction had 5 bases not matched to a gene; V was cut back by 4 bases and J by 2 bases. The CDR3 nucleotides are TGCGCCAGCAGCATCGGGACTACACAAGAGACCCAGTACTTC. The encoded protein is CASSIGTTQETQYF.

This clonotype was seen more than once but under ten times. The V gene is TRBV9, the J gene TRBJ2-7; 14 bases are a match to TRBD2. CDR3 size: 15 residues. Looked up from germline, CDR1 is SGDLS and CDR2 is YYNGEE. V lost 4 bases to trimming and J lost 6 bases; unmatched junction nucleotides: 6. The CDR3, as DNA: TGTGCCAGCAGCCCCGGGACTAGCGGGAGCGGCGAGCAGTACTTC. Encoded protein: CASSPGTSGSGEQYF.

The rearrangement joins TRBV28 to TRBJ1-2; TRBD1 matches at 8 bases. Trimming removed 5 bases from V and 7 bases from J; junction bases left unmatched: 9. The CDR3 contains 14 residues. Germline assignment: CDR1 MDHEN and CDR2 SYDVKM. DNA for the CDR3: TGTGCCAGCAGTCCTCCGGACAGGGTCGGTGGCTACACCTTC. This translates into CASSPPDRVGGYTF.

V and J are TRBV27 and TRBJ1-6; D possibly corresponds to TRBD1 (6 bases). The V gene lost 6 bases and the J gene lost 7 bases, with 13 bases spanning the gap. The CDR3 runs 14 residues. CDR1 is MNHEY and CDR2 is SMNVEV in the germline V gene (reference sequence). The chain's CDR3 is CASSGGLGNSPLHF. The CDR3 DNA sequence: TGTGCCAGCAGCGGGGGCTTAGGAAATTCACCCCTCCACTTT.

The CDR3 protein is CASSYTAGGQFF. The CDR3 bases are TGTGCCAGCAGTTACACGGCAGGGGGGCAGTTCTTC. The V call is TRBV6-2 or TRBV6-3, the J call TRBJ2-1, with 7 bases lining up with TRBD1. Trimming removed 2 bases from V and 12 bases from J; junction bases left unmatched: 4. The CDR3 sequence is 12 residues long. Germline CDR1 reads MNHEY; CDR2 reads SVGEGT.

This chain connects TRBV5-6 to TRBJ1-1; 8 positions match TRBD1. V was clipped by 4 bases and J by 3 bases; unmatched bases: 8. Germline loops: CDR1 SGHDT, CDR2 YYEEEE. CDR3 length: 15 amino acids. DNA for the CDR3: TGTGCCAGCAGCCCAACGGACAGGGCGTACACTGAAGCTTTCTTT. This codes for CASSPTDRAYTEAFF.

This chain links TRBV5-5 with TRBJ2-1; D gene unclear. This CDR3 region has 15 residues. Trimming removed 3 bases at V and 6 bases at J, with 16 bases between. The V gene's germline CDR1 is SGHKS and CDR2 YYEKEE (reference sequence). DNA for the CDR3: TGTGCCAGCAGCTCAATCCGCCCGGATTTCAATGAGCAGTTCTTC. Residues: CASSSIRPDFNEQFF.

J is TRBJ2-7 and V is TRBV20-1, with 10 bases fitting TRBD2. Trimming cost V 3 bases and J 3 bases; bases outside gene matches: 8. Germline loops: CDR1 DFQATT, CDR2 SNEGSKA (reference sequence). This CDR3 is built from 15 residues. DNA for the CDR3: TGCAGTGCTAGTCCCCGGACTAGCGGAGTCTACGAGCAGTACTTC. It is translated as CSASPRTSGVYEQYF.

This clonotype turned up a few times. No DNA is shown, since the ends of the CDR3 on it are uncertain; the CDR3 is the one TCRdb lists. The genes are TRBV5-6 and TRBJ2-3; whether TRBD2, the table's D call, matches the DNA was not checked. CDR1 SGHDT and CDR2 YYEEEE come from the germline V gene. The CDR3 is 17 residues long, counting both termini. Here the CDR3 reads CASSFGPGAGAERYAYF.

In this sample, this clonotype turned up a few times. This chain joins TRBV3-1 and TRBJ2-7, with 11 positions matching TRBD2. CDR3 length: 13 residues. Germline V lookup: CDR1 LGHDT, CDR2 YNNKEL (reference sequence). The V segment lost 2 bases and the J segment 7 bases; nucleotides outside the gene matches: 1. DNA of the CDR3: TGTGCCAGCAGCCAAACTAGCGGGAGTGAGCAGTACTTC. It is translated as CASSQTSGSEQYF.

V is TRBV20-1 and J is TRBJ2-3, with D maybe TRBD2 (6 bases). The CDR3 contains 10 residues. Germline loops: CDR1 DFQATT, CDR2 SNEGSKA (reference sequence). The V end was cut by 6 bases, the J end by 9 bases, with 10 bases between. The CDR3 region is CSAGGVTQYF. The CDR3 DNA reads TGCAGTGCCGGAGGGGTCACGCAGTATTTT.

The V gene is TRBV12-3 or TRBV12-4, the J gene TRBJ2-6; D remains unclear. There are 14 residues in the CDR3. Between the trimmed V and J ends, which lost 2 bases and 4 bases, there was a span of 6 bases. The CDR3 bases are TGTGCCAGCAGTTTAAGTACCGGGGCCAACGTCCTGACTTTC. As protein: CASSLSTGANVLTF.

The rearrangement links TRBV4-1 to TRBJ2-7; D may be TRBD1 or TRBD2 (5 bases each). V was clipped by 3 bases and J by 0 bases, with 12 bases between them. The CDR3 runs 15 residues. The germline CDR1 and CDR2 sequences are MGHRA and YSYEKL. The CDR3 nucleotides read TGCGCCAGCAGCCACGGGACGCTAAGCTCCTACGAGCAGTACTTC. This encodes CASSHGTLSSYEQYF.

The chain couples TRBV28 to TRBJ2-5, with 8 nucleotides matching TRBD1. This CDR3 is 15 amino acids long. In germline, CDR1 is MDHEN, CDR2 SYDVKM. The junction had 9 bases not matched to a gene; V was cut back by 5 bases and J by 4 bases. CDR3 region: CASSLWDRRAETQYF. The DNA for the CDR3 is TGTGCCAGCAGTCTCTGGGACAGGCGAGCAGAGACCCAGTACTTC.

The chain joins TRBV15 to TRBJ2-4; D may be TRBD2 (5 bases). Trimming pared 1 base from V and 15 bases from J, leaving 13 bases between. The CDR3 contains 12 residues. CDR1 and CDR2 from the germline V gene are LNHNV and YYDKDF (reference sequence). Here the CDR3 DNA reads TGTGCCACCAGCAGAGTTGGTCGGACTGCGTACTTC. Its protein is CATSRVGRTAYF.

CDR3 coding DNA: TGTACGGGAGGATCAAACTATGGCTACACCTTC. This sequence encodes CTGGSNYGYTF. V and J are TRBV6-1 and TRBJ1-2; D is unclear. This CDR3 spans 11 amino acids. Germline V gives CDR1 MNHNS, CDR2 SASEGT.